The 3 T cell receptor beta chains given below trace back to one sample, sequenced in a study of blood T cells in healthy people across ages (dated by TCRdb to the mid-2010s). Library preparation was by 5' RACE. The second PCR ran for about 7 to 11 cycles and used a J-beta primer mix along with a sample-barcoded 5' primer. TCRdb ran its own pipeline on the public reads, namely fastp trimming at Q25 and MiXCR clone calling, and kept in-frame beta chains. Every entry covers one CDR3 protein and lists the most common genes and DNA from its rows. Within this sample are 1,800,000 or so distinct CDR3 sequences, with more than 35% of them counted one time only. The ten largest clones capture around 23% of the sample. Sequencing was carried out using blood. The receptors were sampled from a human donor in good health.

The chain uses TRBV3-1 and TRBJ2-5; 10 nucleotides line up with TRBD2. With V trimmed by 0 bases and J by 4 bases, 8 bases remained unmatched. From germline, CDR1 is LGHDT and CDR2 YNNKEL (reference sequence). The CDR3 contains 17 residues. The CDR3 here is CASSQDVAGGVGETQYF. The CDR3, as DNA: TGTGCCAGCAGCCAAGATGTAGCGGGGGGAGTAGGAGAGACCCAGTACTTC.

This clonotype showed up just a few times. The DNA of the CDR3 is TGTGCCAGCAGCCAAAGGGAAAAACTGTTTTTT. Protein sequence: CASSQREKLFF. The chain employs TRBV3-1 and TRBJ1-4; no clear D gene. V lost 2 bases and J 8 bases, leaving 3 bases between the germline ends. Per the germline V gene, CDR1 is LGHDT and CDR2 is YNNKEL (reference sequence). The CDR3 contains 11 residues.

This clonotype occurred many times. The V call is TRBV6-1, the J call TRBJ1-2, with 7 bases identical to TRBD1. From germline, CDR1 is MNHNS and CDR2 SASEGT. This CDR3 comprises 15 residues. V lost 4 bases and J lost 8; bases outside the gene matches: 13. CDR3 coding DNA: TGTGCCAGCAGTGCTGCCCCGGAGGGGGCGTCGGGCTACACCTTC. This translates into CASSAAPEGASGYTF.